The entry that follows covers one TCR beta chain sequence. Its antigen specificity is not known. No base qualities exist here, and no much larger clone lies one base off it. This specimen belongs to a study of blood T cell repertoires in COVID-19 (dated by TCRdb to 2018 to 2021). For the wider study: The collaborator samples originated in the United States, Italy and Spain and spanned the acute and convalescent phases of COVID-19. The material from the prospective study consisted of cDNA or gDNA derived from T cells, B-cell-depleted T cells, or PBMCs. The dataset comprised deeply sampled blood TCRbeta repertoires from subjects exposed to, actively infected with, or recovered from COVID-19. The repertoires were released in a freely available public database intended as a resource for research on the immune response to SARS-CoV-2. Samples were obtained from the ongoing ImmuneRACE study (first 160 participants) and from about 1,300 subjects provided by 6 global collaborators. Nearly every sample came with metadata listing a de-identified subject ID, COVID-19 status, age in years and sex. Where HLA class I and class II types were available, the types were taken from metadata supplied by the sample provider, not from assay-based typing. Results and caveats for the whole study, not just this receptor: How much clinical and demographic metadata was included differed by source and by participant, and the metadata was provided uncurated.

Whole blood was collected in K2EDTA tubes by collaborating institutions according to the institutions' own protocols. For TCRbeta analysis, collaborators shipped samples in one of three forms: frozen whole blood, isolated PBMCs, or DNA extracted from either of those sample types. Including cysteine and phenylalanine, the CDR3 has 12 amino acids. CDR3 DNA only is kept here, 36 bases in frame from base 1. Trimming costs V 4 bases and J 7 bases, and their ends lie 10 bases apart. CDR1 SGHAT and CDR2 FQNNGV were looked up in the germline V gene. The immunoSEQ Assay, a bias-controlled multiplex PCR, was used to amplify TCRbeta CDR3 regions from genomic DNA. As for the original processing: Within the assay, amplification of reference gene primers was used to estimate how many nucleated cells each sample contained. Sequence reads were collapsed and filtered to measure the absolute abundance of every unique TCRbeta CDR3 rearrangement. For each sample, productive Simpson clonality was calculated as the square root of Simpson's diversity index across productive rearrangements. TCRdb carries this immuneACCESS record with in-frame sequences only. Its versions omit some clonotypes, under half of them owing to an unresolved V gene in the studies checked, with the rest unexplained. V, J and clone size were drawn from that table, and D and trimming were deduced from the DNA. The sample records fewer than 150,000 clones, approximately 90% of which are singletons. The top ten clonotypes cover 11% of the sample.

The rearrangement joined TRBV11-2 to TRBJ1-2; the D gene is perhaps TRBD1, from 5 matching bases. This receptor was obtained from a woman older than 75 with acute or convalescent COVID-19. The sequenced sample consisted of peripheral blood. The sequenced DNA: TGTGCCAGCAGCTGGGGGGGAAGTGGCTACACCTTC. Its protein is CASSWGGSGYTF.